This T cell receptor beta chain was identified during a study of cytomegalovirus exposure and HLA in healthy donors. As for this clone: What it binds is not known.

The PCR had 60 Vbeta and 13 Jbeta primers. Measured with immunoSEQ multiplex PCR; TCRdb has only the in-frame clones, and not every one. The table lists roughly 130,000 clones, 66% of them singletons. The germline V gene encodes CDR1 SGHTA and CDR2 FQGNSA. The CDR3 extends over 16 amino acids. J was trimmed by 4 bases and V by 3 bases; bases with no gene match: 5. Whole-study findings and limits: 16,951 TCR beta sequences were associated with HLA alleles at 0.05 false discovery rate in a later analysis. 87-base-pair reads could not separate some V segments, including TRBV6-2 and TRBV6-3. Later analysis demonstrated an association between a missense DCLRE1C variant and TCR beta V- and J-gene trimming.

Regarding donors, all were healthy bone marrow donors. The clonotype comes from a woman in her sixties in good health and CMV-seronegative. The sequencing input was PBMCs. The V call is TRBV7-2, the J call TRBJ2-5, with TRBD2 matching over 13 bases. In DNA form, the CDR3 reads TGTGCCAGCAGCTTGTGGACTAGCGGGAGAGGAGAGACCCAGTACTTC. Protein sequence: CASSLWTSGRGETQYF.